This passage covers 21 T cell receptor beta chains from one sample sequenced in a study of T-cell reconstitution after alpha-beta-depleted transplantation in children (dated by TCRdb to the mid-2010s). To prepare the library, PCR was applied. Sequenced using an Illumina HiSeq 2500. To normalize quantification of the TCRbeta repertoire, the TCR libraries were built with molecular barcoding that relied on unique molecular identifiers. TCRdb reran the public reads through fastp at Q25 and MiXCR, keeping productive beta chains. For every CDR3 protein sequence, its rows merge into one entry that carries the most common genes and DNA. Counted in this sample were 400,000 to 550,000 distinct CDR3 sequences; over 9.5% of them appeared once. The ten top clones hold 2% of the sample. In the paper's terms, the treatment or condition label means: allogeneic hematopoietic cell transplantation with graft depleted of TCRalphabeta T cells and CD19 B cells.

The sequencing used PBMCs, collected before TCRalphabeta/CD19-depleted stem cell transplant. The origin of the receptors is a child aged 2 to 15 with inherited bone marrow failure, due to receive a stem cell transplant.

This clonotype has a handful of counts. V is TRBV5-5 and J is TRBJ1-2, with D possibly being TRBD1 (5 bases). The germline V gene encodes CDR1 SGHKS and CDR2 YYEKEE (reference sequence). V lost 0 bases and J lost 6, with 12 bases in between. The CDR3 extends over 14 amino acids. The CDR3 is CASSLGPREDGYTF. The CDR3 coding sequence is TGTGCCAGCAGCTTGGGACCCAGGGAAGATGGCTACACCTTC. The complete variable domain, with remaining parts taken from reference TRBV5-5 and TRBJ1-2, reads DAGVTQSPTHLIKTRGQQVTLRCSPISGHKSVSWYQQVLGQGPQFIFQYYEKEERGRGNFPDRFSARQFPNYSSELNVNALLLGDSALYLCASSLGPREDGYTFGSGTRLTVV.

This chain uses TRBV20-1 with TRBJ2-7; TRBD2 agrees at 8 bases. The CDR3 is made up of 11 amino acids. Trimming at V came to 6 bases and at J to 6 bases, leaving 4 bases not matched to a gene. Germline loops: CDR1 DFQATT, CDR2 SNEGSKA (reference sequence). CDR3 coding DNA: TGCAGTGCCAAGCGGGAGCGCGAGCAGTACTTC. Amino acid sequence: CSAKREREQYF.

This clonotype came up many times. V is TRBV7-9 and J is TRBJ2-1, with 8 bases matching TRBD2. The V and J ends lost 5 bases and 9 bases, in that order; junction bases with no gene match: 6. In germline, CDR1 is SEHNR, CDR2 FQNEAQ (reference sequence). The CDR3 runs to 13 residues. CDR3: CASSPRAGGEQFF. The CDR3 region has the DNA TGTGCCAGCAGCCCCAGGGCGGGGGGTGAGCAGTTCTTC.

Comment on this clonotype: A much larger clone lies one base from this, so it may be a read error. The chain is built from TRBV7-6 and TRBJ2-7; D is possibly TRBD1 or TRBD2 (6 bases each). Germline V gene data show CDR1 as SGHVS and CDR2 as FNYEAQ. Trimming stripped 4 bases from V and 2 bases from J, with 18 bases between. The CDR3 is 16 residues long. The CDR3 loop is CASSSQEGVPAYEQYF. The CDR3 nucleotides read TGTGCCAGCAGCTCCCAGGAGGGGGTTCCGGCCTACGAGCAGTACTTC.

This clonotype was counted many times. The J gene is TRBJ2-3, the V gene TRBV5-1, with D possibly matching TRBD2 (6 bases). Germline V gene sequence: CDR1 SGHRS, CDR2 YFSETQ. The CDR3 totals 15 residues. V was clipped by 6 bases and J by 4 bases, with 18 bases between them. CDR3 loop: CASTYSGPAADTQYF. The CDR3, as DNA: TGCGCCAGCACCTATAGCGGCCCTGCTGCAGATACGCAGTATTTT. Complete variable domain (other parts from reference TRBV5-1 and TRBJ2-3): KAGVTQTPRYLIKTRGQQVTLSCSPISGHRSVSWYQQTPGQGLQFLFEYFSETQRNKGNFPGRFSGRQFSNSRSEMNVSTLELGDSALYLCASTYSGPAADTQYFGPGTRLTVL.

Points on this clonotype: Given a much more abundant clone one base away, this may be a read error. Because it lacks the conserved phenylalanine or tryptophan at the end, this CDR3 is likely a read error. The CDR3 bases are TGTGCCAGCAGCCAAGATGGATCTAGCGGCGCCTACGAGCAGTACTAC. Translation: CASSQDGSSGAYEQYY. The rearrangement uses TRBV4-2 and TRBJ2-7, with 7 bases that match TRBD2. Germline V CDR1 and CDR2: LGHNA, YNFKEQ. The CDR3 consists of 16 residues. Losses at the gene ends were 0 bases for V and 2 bases for J; bases not matched to a gene: 7.

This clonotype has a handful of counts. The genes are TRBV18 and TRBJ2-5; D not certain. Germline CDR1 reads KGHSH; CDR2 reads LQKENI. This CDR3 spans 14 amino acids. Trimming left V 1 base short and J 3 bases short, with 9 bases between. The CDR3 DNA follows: TGTGCCAGCTCACCACGAAGTTTTGAAGAGACCCAGTACTTC. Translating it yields CASSPRSFEETQYF. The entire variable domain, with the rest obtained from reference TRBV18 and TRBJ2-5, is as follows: NAGVMQNPRHLVRRRGQEARLRCSPMKGHSHVYWYRQLPEEGLKFMVYLQKENIIDESGMPKERFSAEFPKEGPSILRIQQVVRGDSAAYFCASSPRSFEETQYFGPGTRLLVL.

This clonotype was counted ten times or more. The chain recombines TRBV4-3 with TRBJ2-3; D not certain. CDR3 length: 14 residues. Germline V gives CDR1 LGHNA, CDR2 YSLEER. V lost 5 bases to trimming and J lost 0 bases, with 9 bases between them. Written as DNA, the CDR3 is TGCGCCAGCAGCGCTGTACATAGCACAGATACGCAGTATTTT. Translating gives CASSAVHSTDTQYF.

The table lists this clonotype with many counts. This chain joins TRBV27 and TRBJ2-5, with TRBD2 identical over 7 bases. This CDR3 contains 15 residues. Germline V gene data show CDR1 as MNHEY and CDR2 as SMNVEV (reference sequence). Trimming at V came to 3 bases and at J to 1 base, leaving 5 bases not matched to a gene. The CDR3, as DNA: TGTGCCAGCAGTTTGGGGGGGAGCCTCCAAGAGACCCAGTACTTC. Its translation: CASSLGGSLQETQYF.

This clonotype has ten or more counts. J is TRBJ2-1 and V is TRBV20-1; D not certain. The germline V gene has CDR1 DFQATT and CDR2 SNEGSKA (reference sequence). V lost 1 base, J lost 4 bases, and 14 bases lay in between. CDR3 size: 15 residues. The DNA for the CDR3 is TGCAGTGCTAGAGCTCCGGCTAGGGATTACAATGAGCAGTTCTTC. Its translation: CSARAPARDYNEQFF.

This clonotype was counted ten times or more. The CDR3, as DNA: TGCAGCGTTGGAAGTGATACCTATGGCTACACCTTC. As protein: CSVGSDTYGYTF. The gene calls are TRBV29-1 and TRBJ1-2; D is uncertain. The CDR3 consists of 12 residues. V lost 4 bases and J 4 bases, leaving 10 bases between the germline ends. Germline CDR1 and CDR2: SQVTM and ANQGSEA.

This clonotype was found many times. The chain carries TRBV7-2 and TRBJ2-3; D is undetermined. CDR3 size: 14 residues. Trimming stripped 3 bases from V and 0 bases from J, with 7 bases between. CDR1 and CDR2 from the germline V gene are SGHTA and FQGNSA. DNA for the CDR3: TGTGCCAGCAGCTTCTTAAAGAGCACAGATACGCAGTATTTT. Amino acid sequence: CASSFLKSTDTQYF.

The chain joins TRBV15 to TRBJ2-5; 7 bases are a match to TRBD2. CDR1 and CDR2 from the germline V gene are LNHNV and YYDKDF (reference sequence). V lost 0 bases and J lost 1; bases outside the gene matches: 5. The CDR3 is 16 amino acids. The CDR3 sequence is CATSRDGLAVQETQYF. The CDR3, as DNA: TGTGCCACCAGCAGAGATGGTCTAGCGGTCCAAGAGACCCAGTACTTC.

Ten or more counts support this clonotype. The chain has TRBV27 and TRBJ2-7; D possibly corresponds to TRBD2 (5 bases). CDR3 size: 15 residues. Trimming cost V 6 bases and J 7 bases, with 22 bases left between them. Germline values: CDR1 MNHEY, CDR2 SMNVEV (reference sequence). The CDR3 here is CASSSGVAHLGEQYF. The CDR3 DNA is TGTGCCAGCAGCTCCGGGGTAGCGCACCTCGGGGAGCAGTACTTC.

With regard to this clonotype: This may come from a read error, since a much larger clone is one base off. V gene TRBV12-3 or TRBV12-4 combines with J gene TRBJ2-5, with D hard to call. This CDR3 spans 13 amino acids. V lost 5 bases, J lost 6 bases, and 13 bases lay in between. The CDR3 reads CASSIVVQQTQYF. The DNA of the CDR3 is TGTGCCAGCAGTATAGTGGTCCAGCAGACCCAGTACTTC.

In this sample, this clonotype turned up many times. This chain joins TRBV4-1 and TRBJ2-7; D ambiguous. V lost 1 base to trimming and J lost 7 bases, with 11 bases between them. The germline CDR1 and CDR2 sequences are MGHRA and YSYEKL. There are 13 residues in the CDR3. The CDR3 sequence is CASSQGWSKEQYF. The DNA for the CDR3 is TGCGCCAGCAGCCAAGGTTGGTCAAAAGAGCAGTACTTC.

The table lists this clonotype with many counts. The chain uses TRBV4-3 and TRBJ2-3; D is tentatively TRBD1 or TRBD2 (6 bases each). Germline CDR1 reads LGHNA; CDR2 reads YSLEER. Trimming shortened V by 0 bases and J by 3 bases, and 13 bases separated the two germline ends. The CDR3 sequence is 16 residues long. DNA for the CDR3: TGCGCCAGCAGCCAAGATCGGGGGCTCGGGACAGATACGCAGTATTTT. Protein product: CASSQDRGLGTDTQYF.

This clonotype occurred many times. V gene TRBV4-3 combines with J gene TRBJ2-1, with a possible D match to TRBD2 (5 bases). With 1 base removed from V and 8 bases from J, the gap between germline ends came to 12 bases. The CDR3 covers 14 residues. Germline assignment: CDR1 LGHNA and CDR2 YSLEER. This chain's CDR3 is CASSQASGSDEQFF. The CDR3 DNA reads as TGCGCCAGCAGCCAAGCTAGTGGTAGCGATGAGCAGTTCTTC.

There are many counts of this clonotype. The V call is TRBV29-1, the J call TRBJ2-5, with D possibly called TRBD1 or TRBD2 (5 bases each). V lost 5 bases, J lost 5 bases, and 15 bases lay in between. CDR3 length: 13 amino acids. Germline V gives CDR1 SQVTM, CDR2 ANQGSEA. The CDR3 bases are TGCAGCGTTCGGGGCCGCTTCTTGGAGACCCAGTACTTC. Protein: CSVRGRFLETQYF.

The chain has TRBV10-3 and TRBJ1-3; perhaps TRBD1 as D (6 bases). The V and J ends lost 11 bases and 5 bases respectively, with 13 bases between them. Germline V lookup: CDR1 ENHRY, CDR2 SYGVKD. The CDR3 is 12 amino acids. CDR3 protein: CASRGGRNTIYF. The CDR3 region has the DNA TGTGCCTCAAGAGGGGGGAGAAACACCATATATTTT.

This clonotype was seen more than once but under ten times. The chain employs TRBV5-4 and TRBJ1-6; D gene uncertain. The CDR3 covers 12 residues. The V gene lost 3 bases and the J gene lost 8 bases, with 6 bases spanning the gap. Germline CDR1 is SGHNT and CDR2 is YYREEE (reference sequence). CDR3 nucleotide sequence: TGTGCCAGCAGCTCGAGCTATTCACCCCTCCACTTT. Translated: CASSSSYSPLHF.